Shown below are 20 T cell receptor beta chains from a single sample sequenced in a study of tumor-infiltrating lymphocytes in localized non-small cell lung cancer. The method was immunoSEQ multiplex PCR; TCRdb's version includes in-frame clones alone and lacks a portion of them. The data contain some 10,000 clones, 84% of them singletons. Sequenced: lung tumor tissue. These TCRs come from a human donor with non-small cell lung cancer.

The V gene is TRBV10-3, the J gene TRBJ2-7; possible D gene TRBD1, 6 bases. This CDR3 has 16 amino acids. The V and J ends lost 5 bases and 4 bases respectively, with 21 bases between them. CDR1 is ENHRY, CDR2 SYGVKD, per germline. CDR3 region: CAISRTEARPAYEQYF. For the CDR3, the DNA is TGTGCCATCAGTCGGACAGAGGCCCGGCCCGCGTACGAGCAGTACTTC.

The rearrangement uses TRBV2 and TRBJ2-7; D gene ambiguous. The CDR3 is 14 residues long. The germline V gene encodes CDR1 SNHLY and CDR2 FYNNEI. Trimming stripped 5 bases from V and 6 bases from J, with 17 bases between. CDR3 in DNA: TGTGCCAGCAGTCGGTACGGTGGATCGTCCGAGCAGTACTTC. As protein: CASSRYGGSSEQYF.

This clone was detected only a few times. The V call is TRBV5-5, the J call TRBJ2-7, with TRBD1 matching over 11 bases. With 5 bases clipped from V and 4 bases from J, the junction kept 8 bases outside the gene matches. Per germline, CDR1 SGHKS and CDR2 YYEKEE (reference sequence). This CDR3 has 15 residues. The chain's CDR3 is CASRQPGQGEYEQYF. For the CDR3, the DNA is TGTGCCAGCAGGCAACCGGGACAGGGGGAGTACGAGCAGTACTTC.

The rearrangement uses TRBV7-8 and TRBJ1-2; D gene unclear. Germline loops: CDR1 SGHVS, CDR2 FQNEAQ. With 1 base removed from V and 2 bases from J, the gap between germline ends came to 5 bases. This CDR3 region has 13 residues. The CDR3 DNA is TGTGCCAGCAGCTTAGACGGCAACTATGGCTACACCTTC. It is translated as CASSLDGNYGYTF.

This clone was seen only a few times. The chain joins TRBV6-1 to TRBJ1-2; D gene unclear. Per germline, CDR1 MNHNS and CDR2 SASEGT. The CDR3 has 14 residues. Trimming removed 7 bases at V and 3 bases at J, with 15 bases between. The CDR3 protein is CASTPSLGYYGYTF. The CDR3, as DNA: TGTGCCAGCACCCCCAGCCTGGGGTACTATGGCTACACCTTC.

The V gene is TRBV7-9, the J gene TRBJ2-7, with TRBD1 matching 7 bases. CDR3 length: 14 amino acids. J was trimmed by 0 bases and V by 5 bases; bases with no gene match: 4. The germline CDR1 and CDR2 sequences are SEHNR and FQNEAQ (reference sequence). CDR3 sequence (DNA): TGTGCCAGCAGCCGGGGACAGAGCTCCTACGAGCAGTACTTC. Protein sequence: CASSRGQSSYEQYF.

This clone came up a few times. This chain links TRBV10-3 with TRBJ2-1, with 8 positions matching TRBD2. The CDR3 runs to 14 residues. V was clipped by 9 bases and J by 9 bases; unmatched bases: 13. Germline-derived CDR1 and CDR2 are ENHRY and SYGVKD. The CDR3 reads CAIQLSGSRSEQFF. The CDR3 DNA reads TGTGCCATACAGCTGAGCGGGAGCCGGAGTGAGCAGTTCTTC.

The chain recombines TRBV5-6 with TRBJ2-5, with TRBD2 as a possible D gene (5 bases). Germline CDR1 and CDR2: SGHDT and YYEEEE. CDR3 size: 15 residues. V dropped 0 bases and J dropped 1 base, with 10 bases sitting between them. The CDR3 DNA sequence: TGTGCCAGCAGCTTGGCGGGAAGAGGCCAAGAGACCCAGTACTTC. Encoded protein: CASSLAGRGQETQYF.

The chain recombines TRBV7-7 with TRBJ1-5; D possibly corresponds to TRBD1 (6 bases). From germline, CDR1 is SSHAT and CDR2 FNYEAQ (reference sequence). The CDR3 is 14 residues long. V was cut by 1 base and J by 2 bases, with 6 bases left in between. The CDR3: CASSLGTGNQPQHF. As DNA, the CDR3 is TGTGCCAGCAGCTTAGGGACAGGCAATCAGCCCCAGCATTTT.

The chain is built from TRBV7-3 and TRBJ1-5; a possible D gene is TRBD1 (6 bases). The V and J ends lost 0 bases and 2 bases respectively, with 23 bases between them. The germline V gene encodes CDR1 SGHTA and CDR2 FQGTGA. The CDR3 sequence is 20 residues long. In nucleotides, the CDR3 is TGTGCCAGCAGCTTAACCTCGTGGAGGCCCCAGGGGCGCGGCAATCAGCCCCAGCATTTT. Translated: CASSLTSWRPQGRGNQPQHF.

The chain couples TRBV10-3 to TRBJ2-2; D gene uncertain. The CDR3 length is 12 residues. Germline CDR1 reads ENHRY; CDR2 reads SYGVKD. Trimming removed 3 bases at V and 2 bases at J, with 1 base between. The CDR3 region is CAISENTGELFF. Here the CDR3 DNA reads TGTGCCATCAGTGAAAACACCGGGGAGCTGTTTTTT.

The V gene is TRBV19, the J gene TRBJ2-7; 7 nucleotides line up with TRBD1. Germline V gene data show CDR1 as LNHDA and CDR2 as SQIVND (reference sequence). CDR3 size: 15 residues. J lost 2 bases, V lost 4 bases, and 8 bases had no gene match. In DNA form, the CDR3 reads TGTGCCAGTAGTAGTACAGGGGATGACACCTACGAGCAGTACTTC. Translation: CASSSTGDDTYEQYF.

V is TRBV10-3 and J is TRBJ1-4; weak D call: TRBD1 (5 bases). Trimming removed 4 bases from V and 7 bases from J, with 10 bases in between. Germline CDR1 reads ENHRY; CDR2 reads SYGVKD. The CDR3 is made up of 13 amino acids. The CDR3 region is CAISAGGGEKLFF. In DNA, the CDR3 is TGTGCCATCAGTGCTGGGGGTGGTGAAAAACTGTTTTTT.

V usage is TRBV5-5 and J usage is TRBJ1-2, with 8 bases identical to TRBD1. Germline V lookup: CDR1 SGHKS, CDR2 YYEKEE (reference sequence). The CDR3 spans 15 residues. V shed 3 bases and J 1 base; nucleotides not matched to a gene: 5. The CDR3, as DNA: TGTGCCAGCAGCTCTGGACAGGGAGTTAACTATGGCTACACCTTC. This gives the protein CASSSGQGVNYGYTF.

The chain is built from TRBV19 and TRBJ1-2; the D is unclear. The CDR3 has 15 amino acids. V was clipped by 7 bases and J by 4 bases, with 19 bases between them. The V gene's germline CDR1 is LNHDA and CDR2 SQIVND (reference sequence). CDR3 in amino acids: CASTSQVRTFYGYTF. CDR3 DNA: TGTGCCAGTACCTCCCAGGTTCGCACCTTCTATGGCTACACCTTC. Full variable domain (remainder filled in from reference TRBV19 and TRBJ1-2): DGGITQSPKYLFRKEGQNVTLSCEQNLNHDAMYWYRQDPGQGLRLIYYSQIVNDFQKGDIAEGYSVSREKKESFPLTVTSAQKNPTAFYLCASTSQVRTFYGYTFGSGTRLTVV.

This rearrangement joins TRBV5-8 to TRBJ1-1; a possible D gene is TRBD1 (5 bases). V was trimmed by 6 bases and J by 5 bases, leaving 17 bases between them. This CDR3 region has 14 residues. Germline V lookup: CDR1 SGHTS, CDR2 YDEGEE. CDR3 bases: TGTGCCAGCAAACATCGGGGGAGGGAGACTGAAGCTTTCTTT. Encoded protein: CASKHRGRETEAFF.

The chain carries TRBV7-1 and TRBJ2-3, with a weak D call TRBD2 (5 bases). TRBV7-1 is given ORF status, its function remaining uncertain. The V end was cut by 5 bases, the J end by 6 bases, with 12 bases between. The length of the CDR3 is 13 residues. As DNA, the CDR3 is TGTGCCAGCAGCCCCCTGAGGGCCGATACGCAGTATTTT. It yields the protein CASSPLRADTQYF.

The chain links TRBV15 to TRBJ1-1; the D is unclear. Germline V lookup: CDR1 LNHNV, CDR2 YYDKDF (reference sequence). The CDR3 length is 13 residues. The V and J ends lost 1 base and 7 bases respectively, with 10 bases between them. DNA of the CDR3: TGTGCCACCAGCAGAGGTAGGAATGGTGAAGCTTTCTTT. Its protein product is CATSRGRNGEAFF.

The V call is TRBV30, the J call TRBJ2-2; TRBD2 might be the D (5 bases). CDR3 length equals 13 residues. The germline V gene encodes CDR1 GTSNPN and CDR2 SVGIG (reference sequence). V gave up 2 bases and J gave up 5 bases, with 9 bases separating them. CDR3 nucleotide sequence: TGTGCCTGGAGTCTTACTAGTACCGGGGAGCTGTTTTTT. This encodes CAWSLTSTGELFF.

This chain joins TRBV19 and TRBJ2-7, with 7 bases fitting TRBD1. Germline lookup yields CDR1 LNHDA and CDR2 SQIVND (reference sequence). After removal of 5 bases from V and 1 base from J, the junction contained 5 bases not matched to a gene. This CDR3 spans 14 amino acids. CDR3 region: CASSETGRSYEQYF. The CDR3 DNA follows: TGTGCCAGTAGTGAGACAGGGCGGTCCTACGAGCAGTACTTC. Variable domain in full (rest from reference TRBV19 and TRBJ2-7): DGGITQSPKYLFRKEGQNVTLSCEQNLNHDAMYWYRQDPGQGLRLIYYSQIVNDFQKGDIAEGYSVSREKKESFPLTVTSAQKNPTAFYLCASSETGRSYEQYFGPGTRLTVT.